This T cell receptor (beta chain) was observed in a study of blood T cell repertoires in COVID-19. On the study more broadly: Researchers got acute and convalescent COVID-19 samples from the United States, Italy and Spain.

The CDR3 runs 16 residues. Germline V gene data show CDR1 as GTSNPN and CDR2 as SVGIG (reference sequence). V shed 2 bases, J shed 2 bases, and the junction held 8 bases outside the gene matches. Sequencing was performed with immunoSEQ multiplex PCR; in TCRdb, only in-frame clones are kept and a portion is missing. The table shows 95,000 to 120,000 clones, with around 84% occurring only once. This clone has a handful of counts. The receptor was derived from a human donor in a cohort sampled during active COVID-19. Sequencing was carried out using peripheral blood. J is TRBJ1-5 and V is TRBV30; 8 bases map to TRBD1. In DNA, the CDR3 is TGTGCCTGGAGTCCAGACAGGGGTGGGGGCAATCAGCCCCAGCATTTT. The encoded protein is CAWSPDRGGGNQPQHF. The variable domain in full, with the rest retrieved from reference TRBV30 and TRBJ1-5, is SQTIHQWPATLVQPVGSPLSLECTVEGTSNPNLYWYRQAAGRGLQLLFYSVGIGQISSEVPQNLSASRPQDRQFILSSKKLLLSDSGFYLCAWSPDRGGGNQPQHFGDGTRLSIL.